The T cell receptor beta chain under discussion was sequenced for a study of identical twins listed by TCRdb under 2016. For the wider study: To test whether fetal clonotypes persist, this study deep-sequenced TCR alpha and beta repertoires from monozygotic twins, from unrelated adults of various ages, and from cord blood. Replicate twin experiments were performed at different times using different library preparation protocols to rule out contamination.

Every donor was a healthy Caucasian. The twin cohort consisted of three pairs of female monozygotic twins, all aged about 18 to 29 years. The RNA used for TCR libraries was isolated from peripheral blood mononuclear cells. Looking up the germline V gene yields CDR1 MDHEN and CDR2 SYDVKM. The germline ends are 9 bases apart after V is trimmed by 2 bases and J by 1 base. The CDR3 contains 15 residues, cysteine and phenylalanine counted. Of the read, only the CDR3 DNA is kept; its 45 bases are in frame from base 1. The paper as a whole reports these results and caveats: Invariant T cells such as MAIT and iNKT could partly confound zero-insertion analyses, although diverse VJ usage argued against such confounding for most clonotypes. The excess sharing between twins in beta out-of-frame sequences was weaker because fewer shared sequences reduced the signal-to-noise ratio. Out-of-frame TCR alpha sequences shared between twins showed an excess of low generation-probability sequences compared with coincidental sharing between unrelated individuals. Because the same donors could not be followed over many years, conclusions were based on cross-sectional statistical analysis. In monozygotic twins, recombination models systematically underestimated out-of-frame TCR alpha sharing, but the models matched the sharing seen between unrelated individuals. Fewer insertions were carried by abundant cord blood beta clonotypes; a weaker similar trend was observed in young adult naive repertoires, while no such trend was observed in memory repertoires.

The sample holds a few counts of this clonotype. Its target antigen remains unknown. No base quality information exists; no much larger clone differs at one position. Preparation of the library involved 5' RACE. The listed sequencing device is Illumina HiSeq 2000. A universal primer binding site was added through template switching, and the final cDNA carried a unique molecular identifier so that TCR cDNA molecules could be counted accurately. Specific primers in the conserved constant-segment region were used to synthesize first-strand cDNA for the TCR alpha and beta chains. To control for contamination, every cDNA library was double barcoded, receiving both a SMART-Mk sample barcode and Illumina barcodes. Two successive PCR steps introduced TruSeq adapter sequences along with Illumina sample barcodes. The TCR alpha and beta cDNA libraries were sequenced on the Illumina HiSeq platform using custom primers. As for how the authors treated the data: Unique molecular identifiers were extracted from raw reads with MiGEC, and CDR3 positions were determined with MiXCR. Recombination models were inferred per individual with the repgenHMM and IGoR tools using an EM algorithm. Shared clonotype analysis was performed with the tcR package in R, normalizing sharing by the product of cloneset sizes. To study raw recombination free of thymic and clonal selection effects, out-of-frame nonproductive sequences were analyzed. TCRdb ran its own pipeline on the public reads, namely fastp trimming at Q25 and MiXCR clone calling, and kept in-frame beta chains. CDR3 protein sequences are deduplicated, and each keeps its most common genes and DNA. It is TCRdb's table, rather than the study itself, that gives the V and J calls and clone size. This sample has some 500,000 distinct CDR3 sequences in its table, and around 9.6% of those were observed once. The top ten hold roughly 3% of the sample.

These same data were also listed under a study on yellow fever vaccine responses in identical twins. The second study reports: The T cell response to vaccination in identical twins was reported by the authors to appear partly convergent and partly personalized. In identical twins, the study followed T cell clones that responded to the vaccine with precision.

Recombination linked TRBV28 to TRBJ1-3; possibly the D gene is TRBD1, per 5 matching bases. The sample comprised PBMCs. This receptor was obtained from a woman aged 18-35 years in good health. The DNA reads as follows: TGTGCCAGCAGTTTAAGCCAGGGTTCTGGAAACACCATATATTTT. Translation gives CASSLSQGSGNTIYF.